Detailed here is one T cell receptor beta chain. The antigen is unknown. It was RNA transcripts that yielded the amplified TCR beta CDR3 regions. A first-round RT-PCR of the TCR CDR3 used the HTBI primer set. TCRdb processed the multiplex PCR reads anew with MiXCR; each CDR3 protein has one entry. The table lists hundreds of thousands of distinct CDR3 sequences, 14% of them singletons. The CDR3 is made up of 17 amino acids. Germline CDR1 SGHRS, CDR2 YFSETQ. Losses at the gene ends were 0 bases for V and 6 bases for J; bases not matched to a gene: 10. The record originates from a study of T cells in Graves' hyperthyroidism and ophthalmopathy. Broader study findings: Clonotypes that were expanded in thyroid above 0.001 mostly appeared in blood too. The model anticipated ophthalmopathy a median around six months pre-onset.

Used for diagnoses were clinical symptoms, serum thyroxine and TRAb, thyroid ultrasound and orbital computed tomography. This chain links TRBV5-1 with TRBJ2-2, with 8 bases that match TRBD2. The sequence came from a young woman with Graves' hyperthyroidism. Sequencing was carried out using blood. The chain's CDR3 is CASSLDSGTRGAGELFF. In DNA, the CDR3 is TGCGCCAGCAGCTTGGACTCTGGGACGCGGGGGGCCGGGGAGCTGTTTTTT.